What follows are 15 T cell receptor beta chains derived from one specimen sequenced in a study of blood T cell repertoires in COVID-19. TCRdb's copy holds only in-frame clones and misses some; the assay was immunoSEQ multiplex PCR. The sample consists of about 310,000 clones, roughly 91% of them appearing once. Sequencing was done on a sample of peripheral blood. The receptor source for this set is a middle-aged man with active or convalescent COVID-19.

Only one count was recorded for this clone. J is TRBJ1-4 and V is TRBV4-2, with 10 bases identical to TRBD1. With 0 bases clipped from V and 0 bases from J, the junction kept 4 bases outside the gene matches. This CDR3 region has 18 residues. CDR1 and CDR2 (germline): LGHNA, YNFKEQ. CDR3 loop: CASSQEGTGVATNEKLFF. The CDR3 DNA follows: TGTGCCAGCAGCCAAGAGGGGACAGGGGTTGCAACTAATGAAAAACTGTTTTTT.

The chain combines TRBV28 with TRBJ2-7; the D gene is possibly TRBD2 (6 bases). V lost 5 bases, J lost 9 bases, and 14 bases lay in between. This CDR3 comprises 12 residues. The germline V gene encodes CDR1 MDHEN and CDR2 SYDVKM. The CDR3 DNA is TGTGCCAGCAGTGCAACTAGCTGGGGGCAGTACTTC. Translating gives CASSATSWGQYF.

The chain uses TRBV6-5 and TRBJ1-6; D unresolved. V was trimmed by 8 bases and J by 10 bases, leaving 15 bases between them. CDR3 length equals 13 residues. CDR1 is MNHEY and CDR2 is SVGAGI in the germline V gene. CDR3 protein: CASGREVPSPLHF. The CDR3, as DNA: TGTGCCAGCGGAAGAGAGGTCCCCTCACCCCTCCACTTT.

The gene calls are TRBV7-9 and TRBJ2-3; 9 bases align to TRBD2. The length of the CDR3 is 15 residues. CDR1 and CDR2 from the germline V gene are SEHNR and FQNEAQ (reference sequence). The junction had 2 bases not matched to a gene; V was cut back by 2 bases and J by 2 bases. The CDR3 reads CASSLSGGYTDTQYF. CDR3 DNA sequence: TGTGCCAGCAGCTTAAGCGGGGGGTACACAGATACGCAGTATTTT.

The chain joins TRBV5-1 to TRBJ1-1, with D possibly matching TRBD1 (5 bases). CDR1 is SGHRS and CDR2 is YFSETQ in the germline V gene. The CDR3 is made up of 14 amino acids. Trimming took off 4 bases at V and 2 bases at J, with 12 bases between the two ends. The CDR3 protein is CASSPWGDNTEAFF. The DNA of the CDR3 is TGCGCCAGCAGCCCTTGGGGGGATAACACTGAAGCTTTCTTT.

The chain combines TRBV6-2 or TRBV6-3 with TRBJ2-6; D is perhaps TRBD2 (7 bases). The CDR3 is made up of 16 amino acids. Trimming took off 5 bases at V and 2 bases at J, with 13 bases between the two ends. Germline values: CDR1 MNHEY, CDR2 SVGEGT. CDR3 sequence (DNA): TGTGCCAGCAGTCCCGGGGGGCTGGCTGGGGCCAACGTCCTGACTTTC. Protein product: CASSPGGLAGANVLTF.

This rearrangement joins TRBV5-1 to TRBJ1-4, with TRBD1 as a possible D gene (6 bases). V was shortened by 4 bases and J by 8 bases, with 15 bases between the two germline ends. This CDR3 region has 14 residues. Germline loops: CDR1 SGHRS, CDR2 YFSETQ. Here the CDR3 DNA reads TGCGCCAGCAGCAATACAGGGACGGGGGAAAAACTGTTTTTT. It specifies CASSNTGTGEKLFF.

Note on this clone: A read error may produce the germline difference seen at one junction end. This chain uses TRBV5-6 with TRBJ2-7; perhaps TRBD2 as D (7 bases). This CDR3 is 17 amino acids long. Germline V gene sequence: CDR1 SGHDT, CDR2 YYEEEE. The CDR3 region has the DNA TGTCCCAGCAGCTTGGTGGGGGGAGGGGGGAGGGACTACGAGCAGTACTTC. Its translation: CPSSLVGGGGRDYEQYF.

V is TRBV5-6 and J is TRBJ2-7, with D maybe TRBD1 (5 bases). Trimming stripped 0 bases from V and 0 bases from J, with 7 bases between. This CDR3 spans 14 amino acids. The germline CDR1 and CDR2 sequences are SGHDT and YYEEEE. CDR3 bases: TGTGCCAGCAGCTTGGTACAGGCCTCCTACGAGCAGTACTTC. Protein sequence: CASSLVQASYEQYF. Full variable domain (rest looked up from reference TRBV5-6 and TRBJ2-7): DAGVTQSPTHLIKTRGQQVTLRCSPKSGHDTVSWYQQALGQGPQFIFQYYEEEERQRGNFPDRFSGHQFPNYSSELNVNALLLGDSALYLCASSLVQASYEQYFGPGTRLTVT.

The V gene is TRBV10-1, the J gene TRBJ2-3; 7 bases line up with TRBD1. Looked up from germline, CDR1 is WNHNN and CDR2 is SYGVQD (reference sequence). V shed 4 bases, J shed 3 bases, and the junction held 4 bases outside the gene matches. The CDR3 length is 14 residues. In DNA form, the CDR3 reads TGCGCCAGCAGTGGGGGACAGTTGACAGATACGCAGTATTTT. It is translated as CASSGGQLTDTQYF.

This chain connects TRBV18 to TRBJ1-4; 7 bases line up with TRBD1. The CDR3 extends over 15 amino acids. Trimming cost V 3 bases and J 1 base; bases outside gene matches: 2. CDR1 and CDR2 (germline): KGHSH, LQKENI. This chain's CDR3 is CASSPRQGTNEKLFF. The CDR3, as DNA: TGTGCCAGCTCACCCCGACAGGGAACTAATGAAAAACTGTTTTTT. The variable domain in full, completed from reference TRBV18 and TRBJ1-4, reads NAGVMQNPRHLVRRRGQEARLRCSPMKGHSHVYWYRQLPEEGLKFMVYLQKENIIDESGMPKERFSAEFPKEGPSILRIQQVVRGDSAAYFCASSPRQGTNEKLFFGSGTQLSVL.

J is TRBJ2-1 and V is TRBV10-2, with 9 bases that match TRBD2. Germline CDR1 reads WSHSY; CDR2 reads SAAADI. With V trimmed by 6 bases and J by 8 bases, 17 bases remained unmatched. The CDR3 spans 17 residues. This chain's CDR3 is CASRNPSDFSGRDEQFF. The CDR3 DNA is TGCGCCAGCAGAAACCCCTCGGACTTTAGCGGGAGAGATGAGCAGTTCTTC.

The chain carries TRBV7-8 and TRBJ2-7, with a possible D match to TRBD1 (5 bases). This CDR3 contains 13 residues. The germline gives CDR1 SGHVS, CDR2 FQNEAQ. Deletions cut 5 bases from V and 6 bases from J, with 14 bases between. CDR3 sequence: CASSGQGSSEQYF. As DNA, the CDR3 is TGTGCCAGCAGCGGCCAGGGAAGTAGCGAGCAGTACTTC. Full variable domain (rest looked up from reference TRBV7-8 and TRBJ2-7): GAGVSQSPRYKVAKRGQDVALRCDPISGHVSLFWYQQALGQGPEFLTYFQNEAQLDKSGLPSDRFFAERPEGSVSTLKIQRTQQEDSAVYLCASSGQGSSEQYFGPGTRLTVT.

This chain connects TRBV6-2 or TRBV6-3 to TRBJ2-4; weak D call: TRBD1 (7 bases). CDR3 length: 17 residues. Germline CDR1 and CDR2: MNHEY and SVGEGT. Trimming cost V 0 bases and J 0 bases, with 12 bases left between them. DNA for the CDR3: TGTGCCAGCAGTTACTCGGAGGGGGCTCTAGCCAAAAACATTCAGTACTTC. This gives the protein CASSYSEGALAKNIQYF.

CDR3 sequence reads: CATNSGHGETQYF. In DNA, the CDR3 is TGTGCCACCAATAGCGGGCACGGAGAGACCCAGTACTTC. This chain links TRBV6-5 with TRBJ2-5; TRBD2 matches at 7 bases. CDR3 length: 13 amino acids. Per the germline V gene, CDR1 is MNHEY and CDR2 is SVGAGI. The ends lost 10 bases at V and 4 bases at J; junction bases unmatched: 9.